This T cell receptor beta chain comes out of a study of beta chain features in type 1 diabetes. With 0 bases clipped from V and 1 base from J, the junction kept 9 bases outside the gene matches. This CDR3 is 18 amino acids long. Germline CDR1 is MGHRA and CDR2 is YSYEKL. Only a few counts were recorded for this clone. The whole isolated RNA underwent reverse transcription, so sequencing captured expressed TCRB transcripts. The data were produced by immunoSEQ multiplex PCR, yet TCRdb's version contains in-frame clones alone and is incomplete. The repertoire holds fewer than 350,000 clones, with around a fifth as singletons.

The receptor comes from a woman under 30 in good health. Input material: naive CD4+ T cells from blood. This chain joins TRBV4-1 and TRBJ2-4, with TRBD1 matching over 7 bases. The CDR3 sequence is CASSQDRGGGEAKNIQYF. CDR3 nucleotide sequence: TGCGCCAGCAGCCAAGATCGAGGGGGCGGTGAGGCCAAAAACATTCAGTACTTC.